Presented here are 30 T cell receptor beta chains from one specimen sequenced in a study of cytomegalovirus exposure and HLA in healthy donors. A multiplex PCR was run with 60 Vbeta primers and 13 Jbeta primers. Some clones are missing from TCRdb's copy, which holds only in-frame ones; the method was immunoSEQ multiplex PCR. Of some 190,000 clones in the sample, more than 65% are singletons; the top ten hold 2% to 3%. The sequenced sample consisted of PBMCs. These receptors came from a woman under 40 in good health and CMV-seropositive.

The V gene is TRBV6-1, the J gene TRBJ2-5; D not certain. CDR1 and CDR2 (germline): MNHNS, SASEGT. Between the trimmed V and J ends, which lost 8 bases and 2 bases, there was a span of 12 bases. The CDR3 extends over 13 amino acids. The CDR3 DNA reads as TGTGCCAGCTGTTGGCCTCCTCAAGAGACCCAGTACTTC. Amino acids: CASCWPPQETQYF.

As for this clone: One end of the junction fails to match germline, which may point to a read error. CDR3 nucleotides: TGTGCCAGCGTAGGGGGTGGGGGAGCCAAAAACAGTCAGTACTTC. Amino acid sequence: CASVGGGGAKNSQYF. V usage is TRBV27 and J usage is TRBJ2-4; TRBD1 is a possible D gene (6 bases). Germline V gene sequence: CDR1 MNHEY, CDR2 SMNVEV (reference sequence). There are 15 residues in the CDR3.

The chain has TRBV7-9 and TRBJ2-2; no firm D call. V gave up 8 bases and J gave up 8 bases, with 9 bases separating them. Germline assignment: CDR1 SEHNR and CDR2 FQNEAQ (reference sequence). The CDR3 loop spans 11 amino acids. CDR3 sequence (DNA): TGTGCCAGCGGCTCTGCGGGGGAGCTGTTTTTT. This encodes CASGSAGELFF.

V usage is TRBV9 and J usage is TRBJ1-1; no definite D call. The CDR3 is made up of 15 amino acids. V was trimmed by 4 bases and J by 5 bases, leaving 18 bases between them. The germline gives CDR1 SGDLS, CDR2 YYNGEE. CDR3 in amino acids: CASSPRGGRKTEAFF. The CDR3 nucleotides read TGTGCCAGCAGCCCCCGAGGAGGGCGGAAGACTGAAGCTTTCTTT.

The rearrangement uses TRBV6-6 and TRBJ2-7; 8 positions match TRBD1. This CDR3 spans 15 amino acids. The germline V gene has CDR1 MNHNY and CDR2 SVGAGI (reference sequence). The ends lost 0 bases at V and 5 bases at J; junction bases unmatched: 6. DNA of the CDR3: TGTGCCAGCAGTTACTCGAGGCGCAGGGGGCACGAGCAGTACTTC. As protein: CASSYSRRRGHEQYF.

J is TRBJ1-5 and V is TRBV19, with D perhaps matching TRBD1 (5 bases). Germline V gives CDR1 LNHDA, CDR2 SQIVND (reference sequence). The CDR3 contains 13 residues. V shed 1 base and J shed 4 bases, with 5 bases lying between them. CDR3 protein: CASSIGQNQPQHF. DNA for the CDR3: TGTGCCAGTAGTATAGGACAGAATCAGCCCCAGCATTTT. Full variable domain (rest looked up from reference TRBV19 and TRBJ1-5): DGGITQSPKYLFRKEGQNVTLSCEQNLNHDAMYWYRQDPGQGLRLIYYSQIVNDFQKGDIAEGYSVSREKKESFPLTVTSAQKNPTAFYLCASSIGQNQPQHFGDGTRLSIL.

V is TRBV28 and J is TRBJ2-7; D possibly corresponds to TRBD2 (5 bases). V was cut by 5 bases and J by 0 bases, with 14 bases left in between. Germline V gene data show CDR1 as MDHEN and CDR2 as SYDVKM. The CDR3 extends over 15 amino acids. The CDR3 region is CASSPWGESSYEQYF. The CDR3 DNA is TGTGCCAGCAGTCCCTGGGGAGAGAGCTCCTACGAGCAGTACTTC.

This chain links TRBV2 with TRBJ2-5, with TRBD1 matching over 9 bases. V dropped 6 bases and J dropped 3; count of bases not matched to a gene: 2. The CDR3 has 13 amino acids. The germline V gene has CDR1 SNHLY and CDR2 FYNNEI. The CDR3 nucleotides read TGTGCCAGCAGCTGGACAGGGGAAGAGACCCAGTACTTC. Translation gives CASSWTGEETQYF.

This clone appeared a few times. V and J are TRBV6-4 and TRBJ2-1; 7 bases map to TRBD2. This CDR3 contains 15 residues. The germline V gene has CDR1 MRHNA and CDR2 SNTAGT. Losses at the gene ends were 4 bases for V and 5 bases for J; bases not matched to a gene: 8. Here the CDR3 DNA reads TGTGCCAGCAGTGCCCAGCGGGGACGAAACAATGAGCAGTTCTTC. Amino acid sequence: CASSAQRGRNNEQFF.

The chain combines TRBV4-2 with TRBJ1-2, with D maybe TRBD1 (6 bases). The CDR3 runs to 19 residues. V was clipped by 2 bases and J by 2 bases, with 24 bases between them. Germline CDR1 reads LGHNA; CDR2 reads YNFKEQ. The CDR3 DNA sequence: TGTGCCAGCAGCCAACCTCAGTCCCCCCTCCAGGGGCAGAACTATGGCTACACCTTC. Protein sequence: CASSQPQSPLQGQNYGYTF.

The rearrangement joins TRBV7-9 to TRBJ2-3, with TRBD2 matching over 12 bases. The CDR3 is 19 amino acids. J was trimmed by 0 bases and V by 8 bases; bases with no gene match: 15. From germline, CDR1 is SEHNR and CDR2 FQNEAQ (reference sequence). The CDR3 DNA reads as TGTGCCAGCGCAACCCCGGGGCTAGCGGGGGGGTCTAGCACAGATACGCAGTATTTT. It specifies CASATPGLAGGSSTDTQYF.

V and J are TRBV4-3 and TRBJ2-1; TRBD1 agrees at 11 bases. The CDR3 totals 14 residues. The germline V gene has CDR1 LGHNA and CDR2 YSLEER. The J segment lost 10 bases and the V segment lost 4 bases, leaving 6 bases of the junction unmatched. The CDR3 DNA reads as TGCGCCAGCAGCCCGGGACAGGGGGGGTACGAGCAGTTCTTC. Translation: CASSPGQGGYEQFF.

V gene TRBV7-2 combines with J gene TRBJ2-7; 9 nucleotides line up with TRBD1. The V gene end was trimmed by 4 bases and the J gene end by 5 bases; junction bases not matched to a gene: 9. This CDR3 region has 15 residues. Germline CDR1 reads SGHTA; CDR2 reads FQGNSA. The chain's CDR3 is CASSSRDRAYHEQYF. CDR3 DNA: TGTGCCAGCAGCTCACGGGACAGGGCTTACCACGAGCAGTACTTC.

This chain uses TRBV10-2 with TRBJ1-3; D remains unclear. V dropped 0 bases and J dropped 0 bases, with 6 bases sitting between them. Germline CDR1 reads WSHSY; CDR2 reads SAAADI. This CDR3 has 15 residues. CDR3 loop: CASSESAGSGNTIYF. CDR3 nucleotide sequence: TGCGCCAGCAGTGAGTCTGCCGGCTCTGGAAACACCATATATTTT.

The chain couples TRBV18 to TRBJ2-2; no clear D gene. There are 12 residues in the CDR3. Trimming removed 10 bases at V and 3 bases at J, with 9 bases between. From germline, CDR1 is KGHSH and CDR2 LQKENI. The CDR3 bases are TGTGCCACTCCAGGATACACCGGGGAGCTGTTTTTT. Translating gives CATPGYTGELFF. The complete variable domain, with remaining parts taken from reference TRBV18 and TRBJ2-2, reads NAGVMQNPRHLVRRRGQEARLRCSPMKGHSHVYWYRQLPEEGLKFMVYLQKENIIDESGMPKERFSAEFPKEGPSILRIQQVVRGDSAAYFCATPGYTGELFFGEGSRLTVL.

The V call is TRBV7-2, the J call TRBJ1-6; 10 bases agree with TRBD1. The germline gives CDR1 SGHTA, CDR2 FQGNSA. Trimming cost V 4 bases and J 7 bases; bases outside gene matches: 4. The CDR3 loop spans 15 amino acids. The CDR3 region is CASSYRTGGNSPLHF. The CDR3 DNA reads TGTGCCAGCAGCTACAGGACAGGGGGGAATTCACCCCTCCACTTT.

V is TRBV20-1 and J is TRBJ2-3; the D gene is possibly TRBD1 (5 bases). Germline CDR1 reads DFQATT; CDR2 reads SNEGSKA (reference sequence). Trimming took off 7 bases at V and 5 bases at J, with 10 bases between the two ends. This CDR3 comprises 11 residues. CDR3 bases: TGCAGTGGCAGGGAACGAGATACGCAGTATTTT. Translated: CSGRERDTQYF.

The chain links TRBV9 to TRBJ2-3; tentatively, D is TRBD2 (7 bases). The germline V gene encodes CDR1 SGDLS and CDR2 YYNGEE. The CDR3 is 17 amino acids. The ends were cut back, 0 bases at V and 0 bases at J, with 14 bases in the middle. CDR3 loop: CASSVEGGGTSTDTQYF. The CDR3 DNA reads TGTGCCAGCAGCGTAGAAGGGGGGGGGACTAGCACAGATACGCAGTATTTT.

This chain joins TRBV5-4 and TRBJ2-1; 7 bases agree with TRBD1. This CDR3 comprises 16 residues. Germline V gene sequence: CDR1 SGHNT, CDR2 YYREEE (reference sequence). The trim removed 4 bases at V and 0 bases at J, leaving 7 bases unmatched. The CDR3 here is CASSPEDRSSYNEQFF. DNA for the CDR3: TGTGCCAGCAGCCCTGAGGACAGGAGCTCCTACAATGAGCAGTTCTTC.

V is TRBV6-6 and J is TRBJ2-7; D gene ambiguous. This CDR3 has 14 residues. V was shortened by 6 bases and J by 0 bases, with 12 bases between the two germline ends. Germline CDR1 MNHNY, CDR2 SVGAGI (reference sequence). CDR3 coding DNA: TGTGCCAGCAGCTCGACTGATTCCTCCTACGAGCAGTACTTC. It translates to CASSSTDSSYEQYF.

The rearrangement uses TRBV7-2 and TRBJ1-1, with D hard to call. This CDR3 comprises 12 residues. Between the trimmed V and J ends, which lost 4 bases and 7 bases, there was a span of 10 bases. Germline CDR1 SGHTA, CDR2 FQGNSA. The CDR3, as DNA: TGTGCCAGCAGCTACCCTCCGAGTGAAGCTTTCTTT. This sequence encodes CASSYPPSEAFF.

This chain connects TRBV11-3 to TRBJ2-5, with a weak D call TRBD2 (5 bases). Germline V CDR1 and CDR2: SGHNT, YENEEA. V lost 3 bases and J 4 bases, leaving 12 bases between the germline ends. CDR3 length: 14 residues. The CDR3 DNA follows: TGTGCCAGCAGCTTGGGAGTGGTGGGAGAGACCCAGTACTTC. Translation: CASSLGVVGETQYF.

Written as DNA, the CDR3 is TGTGCCAGCAGTGAATCTGTAGTCGGAAACACCATATATTTT. Its translation is CASSESVVGNTIYF. The V and J genes are TRBV6-1 and TRBJ1-3, with D hard to call. The CDR3 runs to 14 residues. V shed 2 bases and J shed 4 bases, with 9 bases lying between them. Germline lookup yields CDR1 MNHNS and CDR2 SASEGT.

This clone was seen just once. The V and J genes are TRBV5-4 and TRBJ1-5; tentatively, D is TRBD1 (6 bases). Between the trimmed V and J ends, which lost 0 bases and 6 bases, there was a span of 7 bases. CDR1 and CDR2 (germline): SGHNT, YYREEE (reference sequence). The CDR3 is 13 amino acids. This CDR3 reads CASSLGGGQPQHF. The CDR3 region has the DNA TGTGCCAGCAGCTTGGGAGGGGGTCAGCCCCAGCATTTT.

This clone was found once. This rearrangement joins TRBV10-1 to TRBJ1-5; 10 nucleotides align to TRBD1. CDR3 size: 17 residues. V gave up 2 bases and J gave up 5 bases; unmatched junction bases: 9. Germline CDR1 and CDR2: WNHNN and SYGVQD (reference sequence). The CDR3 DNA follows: TGCGCCAGCAGTGAGAAGACAGGGGGCGTTGGGGATCAGCCCCAGCATTTT. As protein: CASSEKTGGVGDQPQHF.

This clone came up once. CDR3 DNA: TGCGCCAGCAGCCAAGTTGGGACAGGGGGAAGGTACGAGCAGTACTTC. This encodes CASSQVGTGGRYEQYF. This chain links TRBV4-1 with TRBJ2-7, with TRBD1 matching 11 bases. Germline V gene sequence: CDR1 MGHRA, CDR2 YSYEKL. The trim removed 1 base at V and 4 bases at J, leaving 6 bases unmatched. This CDR3 spans 16 amino acids.

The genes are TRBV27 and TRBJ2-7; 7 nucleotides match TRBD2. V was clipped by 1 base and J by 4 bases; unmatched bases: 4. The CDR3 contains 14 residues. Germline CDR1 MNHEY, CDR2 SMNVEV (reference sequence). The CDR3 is CASSLWGGGYEQYF. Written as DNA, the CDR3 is TGTGCCAGCAGTTTATGGGGCGGGGGTTACGAGCAGTACTTC.

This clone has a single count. The CDR3 DNA reads as TGCAGCGTCTCTGACAGGGCAGATACGCAGTATTTT. Its protein is CSVSDRADTQYF. The chain carries TRBV29-1 and TRBJ2-3; 7 bases fit TRBD1. This CDR3 contains 12 residues. CDR1 and CDR2 from the germline V gene are SQVTM and ANQGSEA. The trim removed 6 bases at V and 4 bases at J, leaving 4 bases unmatched.

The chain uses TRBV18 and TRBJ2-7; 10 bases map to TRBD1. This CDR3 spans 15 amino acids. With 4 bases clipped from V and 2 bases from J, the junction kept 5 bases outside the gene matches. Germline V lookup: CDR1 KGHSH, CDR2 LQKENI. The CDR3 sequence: CASSQTGQGAYEQYF. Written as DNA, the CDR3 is TGTGCCAGCTCACAAACCGGACAGGGGGCCTACGAGCAGTACTTC.

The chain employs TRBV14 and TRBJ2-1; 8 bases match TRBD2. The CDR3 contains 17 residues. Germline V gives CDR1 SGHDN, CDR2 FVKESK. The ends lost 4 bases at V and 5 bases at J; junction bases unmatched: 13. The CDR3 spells CASSPTGGDSKNNEQFF. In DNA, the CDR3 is TGTGCCAGCAGCCCTACCGGGGGGGACTCCAAGAACAATGAGCAGTTCTTC.